This TCR beta chain was sequenced in a study of CXCR3-negative and CXCR3-positive naive CD8 T cells. Broader study findings: Naive cells positive for CXCR3 carried more hydrophobic TRB CDR3s than CXCR3-negative ones. Similarly elevated diversity marked both naive subsets, with memory CD8+ cells showing far lower diversity.

The CDR3 runs 14 residues. Germline CDR1 reads DFQATT; CDR2 reads SNEGSKA (reference sequence). CD8+ T cell subsets were each sorted in triplicate, approximately 300,000 cells apiece. The CD45RO-CCR7+CD27+CD95- phenotype denoted naive CD8+ T cells. The libraries of TRB cDNA were prepared using 5' RACE with UMI labels. TCRdb re-analyzed the 5' RACE reads; it lists each CDR3 protein once, without DNA. In all, the sample yields approximately 130,000 distinct CDR3 sequences. Points on this clonotype: Its antigen remains unknown.

The sequence came from a human donor in good health. Some clones in this sample may be carry-over from other donors' samples. This rearrangement joins TRBV20-1 to TRBJ2-6. The specimen sequenced was naive CXCR3+ CD8+ T cells from blood. Subset described: CD45RO-CCR7+CD27+CD95- naive CD8+ T cells expressing CXCR3 (TNR3+). The CDR3: CSARDFRMANVLTF.